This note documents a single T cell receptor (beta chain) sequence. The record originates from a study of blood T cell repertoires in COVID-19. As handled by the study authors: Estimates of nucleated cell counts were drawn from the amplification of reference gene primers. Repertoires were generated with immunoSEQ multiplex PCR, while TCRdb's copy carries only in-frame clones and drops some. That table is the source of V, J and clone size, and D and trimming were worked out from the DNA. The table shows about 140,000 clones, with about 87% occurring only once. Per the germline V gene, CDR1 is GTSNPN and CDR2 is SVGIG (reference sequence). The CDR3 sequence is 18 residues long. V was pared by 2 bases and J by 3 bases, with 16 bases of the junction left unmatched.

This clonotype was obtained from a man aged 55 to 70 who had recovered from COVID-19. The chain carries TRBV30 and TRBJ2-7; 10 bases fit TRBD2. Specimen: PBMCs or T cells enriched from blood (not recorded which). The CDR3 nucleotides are TGTGCCTGGAGTTGGCGGGTGCTAGCGGGAGAGAGGGACTACGAGCAGTACTTC. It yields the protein CAWSWRVLAGERDYEQYF.